This paragraph covers one T cell receptor (beta chain) sequence. Its antigen is unidentified. TCR beta CDR3 amplification from genomic DNA was performed by two-round multiplex PCR. First-round PCR amplification was performed with primers specific to each TRBV and TRBJ gene. TCRdb recomputed calls from the multiplex PCR reads with MiXCR, one row per CDR3 protein. The sample includes more than 30,000 distinct CDR3 sequences, over 40% seen only once; the top ten take less than 20%. The germline gives CDR1 MDHEN, CDR2 SYDVKM. The CDR3 contains 17 residues. V was pared by 6 bases and J by 4 bases, with 25 bases between. These data come from a study of prognosis after radiotherapy for stage I lung cancer. Study-level findings and limits: Lower post-radiation Shannon entropy was seen in patients who went on to develop distant metastases.

This sequence was found in a donor aged 50 or older with non-small cell lung cancer. This chain links TRBV28 with TRBJ2-7, with D perhaps TRBD2 (6 bases). This sample comprised PBMCs, obtained before or after stereotactic body radiation therapy (not recorded which). CDR3 in amino acids: CASSPGVLLMGSYEQYF. The DNA of the CDR3 is TGTGCCAGCAGCCCGGGAGTACTTTTGATGGGGTCGTACGAGCAGTACTTC. Based on the CDR3 plus reference TRBV28 and TRBJ2-7, the full variable domain is DVKVTQSSRYLVKRTGEKVFLECVQDMDHENMFWYRQDPGLGLRLIYFSYDVKMKEKGDIPEGYSVSREKKERFSLILESASTNQTSMYLCASSPGVLLMGSYEQYFGPGTRLTVT.